The 27 T cell receptor beta chains presented below share a single source sample, sequenced in a study of shared clonotypes between healthy human individuals. Naive CD8 cells lacked CD45RO and underwent positive selection for CCR7, leaving out terminally differentiated effector memory CD45RA+ cells. Repertoires were generated with immunoSEQ multiplex PCR, while TCRdb's copy carries only in-frame clones and drops some. The repertoire consists of a few million clones, with just under 95% occurring once and the leading ten covering roughly 1.7%. Material: naive CD8+ T cells from PBMCs. These receptors originate from a young man in good health. Some clones in this sample may be carry-over from other donors' samples.

The chain joins TRBV7-2 to TRBJ2-1; D unresolved. Trimming stripped 5 bases from V and 4 bases from J, with 18 bases between. Germline V lookup: CDR1 SGHTA, CDR2 FQGNSA. The CDR3 consists of 16 residues. CDR3 in amino acids: CASSPFVRLPYNEQFF. The CDR3 nucleotides read TGTGCCAGCAGCCCGTTTGTGAGACTTCCATACAATGAGCAGTTCTTC.

This clone showed up just a few times. This sequence joins TRBV5-5 and TRBJ1-5; 7 nucleotides match TRBD1. Losses at the gene ends were 4 bases for V and 0 bases for J; bases not matched to a gene: 7. Looked up from germline, CDR1 is SGHKS and CDR2 is YYEKEE (reference sequence). This CDR3 spans 16 amino acids. CDR3 loop: CASSPETGYSNQPQHF. In nucleotides, the CDR3 is TGTGCCAGCAGCCCTGAGACAGGGTATAGCAATCAGCCCCAGCATTTT.

The J gene is TRBJ1-4, the V gene TRBV2, with 8 bases identical to TRBD1. The length of the CDR3 is 14 residues. In germline, CDR1 is SNHLY, CDR2 FYNNEI. V shed 8 bases and J 8 bases; nucleotides not matched to a gene: 10. This CDR3 is CASWTGSRNEKLFF. CDR3 sequence (DNA): TGTGCCAGCTGGACAGGGTCGCGGAACGAAAAACTGTTTTTT. Based on the CDR3 plus reference TRBV2 and TRBJ1-4, the full variable domain is EPEVTQTPSHQVTQMGQEVILRCVPISNHLYFYWYRQILGQKVEFLVSFYNNEISEKSEIFDDQFSVERPDGSNFTLKIRSTKLEDSAMYFCASWTGSRNEKLFFGSGTQLSVL.

The V call is TRBV6-5, the J call TRBJ2-5; TRBD1 agrees at 7 bases. The germline gives CDR1 MNHEY, CDR2 SVGAGI. With 6 bases clipped from V and 5 bases from J, the junction kept 12 bases outside the gene matches. CDR3 length equals 15 residues. CDR3 loop: CASRETGVVWETQYF. The CDR3 bases are TGTGCCAGCAGAGAAACAGGGGTCGTGTGGGAGACCCAGTACTTC.

The chain recombines TRBV28 with TRBJ2-7; 8 bases fit TRBD2. Germline V gene data show CDR1 as MDHEN and CDR2 as SYDVKM. J was trimmed by 0 bases and V by 4 bases; bases with no gene match: 8. This CDR3 contains 16 residues. CDR3 amino acids: CASSYNIAGLSYEQYF. In nucleotides, the CDR3 is TGTGCCAGCAGTTATAATATAGCGGGACTCTCCTACGAGCAGTACTTC. Looking up the rest from reference TRBV28 and TRBJ2-7 gives the full variable domain: DVKVTQSSRYLVKRTGEKVFLECVQDMDHENMFWYRQDPGLGLRLIYFSYDVKMKEKGDIPEGYSVSREKKERFSLILESASTNQTSMYLCASSYNIAGLSYEQYFGPGTRLTVT.

The chain couples TRBV11-2 to TRBJ2-7, with a tentative D call TRBD1 (5 bases). The V end lost 1 base, the J end lost 3 bases, and 13 bases lay between the germline ends. The CDR3 consists of 15 residues. CDR1 SGHAT and CDR2 FQNNGV come from the germline V gene. CDR3 protein: CASSLAYLRGYEQYF. In nucleotides, the CDR3 is TGTGCCAGCAGCTTAGCGTACCTTAGGGGCTACGAGCAGTACTTC.

This clone was found once. The chain couples TRBV5-1 to TRBJ2-3; 10 nucleotides line up with TRBD1. The CDR3 runs 18 residues. V was pared by 7 bases and J by 0 bases, with 14 bases of the junction left unmatched. Germline lookup yields CDR1 SGHRS and CDR2 YFSETQ. The CDR3 DNA follows: TGCGCCAGCGACAGGGGGCTTTTCGGGAGGGGTAGCACAGATACGCAGTATTTT. It translates to CASDRGLFGRGSTDTQYF.

This clone was counted a few times. This sequence joins TRBV11-2 and TRBJ1-1; perhaps TRBD1 as D (6 bases). With 3 bases removed from V and 3 bases from J, the gap between germline ends came to 8 bases. The CDR3 length is 13 residues. Germline CDR1 reads SGHAT; CDR2 reads FQNNGV. CDR3 amino acids: CASSFEGDTEAFF. DNA for the CDR3: TGTGCCAGCAGCTTCGAGGGGGACACTGAAGCTTTCTTT.

The rearrangement joins TRBV5-1 to TRBJ2-1; TRBD2 matches at 10 bases. Germline V lookup: CDR1 SGHRS, CDR2 YFSETQ. The junction had 11 bases not matched to a gene; V was cut back by 4 bases and J by 4 bases. The CDR3 consists of 17 residues. The CDR3 protein is CASSKRPGLAQYNEQFF. As DNA, the CDR3 is TGCGCCAGCAGCAAAAGACCGGGACTAGCGCAATACAATGAGCAGTTCTTC.

The J gene is TRBJ1-1, the V gene TRBV28, with D uncertain. The CDR3 spans 15 residues. Germline lookup yields CDR1 MDHEN and CDR2 SYDVKM. V was clipped by 5 bases and J by 4 bases, with 17 bases between them. In DNA form, the CDR3 reads TGTGCCAGCAGTAGACCCTACCGGGATTCCACTGAAGCTTTCTTT. Translated: CASSRPYRDSTEAFF.

This rearrangement joins TRBV27 to TRBJ2-7; TRBD2 aligns across 13 bases. After removal of 6 bases from V and 4 bases from J, the junction contained 6 bases not matched to a gene. This CDR3 is built from 15 residues. Per germline, CDR1 MNHEY and CDR2 SMNVEV (reference sequence). CDR3 bases: TGTGCCAGCAGCCGAGGGACTAGCGGGATTTACGAGCAGTACTTC. Translated, it gives CASSRGTSGIYEQYF.

This clone was counted once. This chain joins TRBV6-5 and TRBJ2-2, with a possible D match to TRBD2 (5 bases). Trimming took 1 base from V and 6 from J, leaving 12 bases between them. CDR1 and CDR2 (germline): MNHEY, SVGAGI. CDR3 length: 15 amino acids. This chain's CDR3 is CASSYWGYGAGELFF. The CDR3 coding sequence is TGTGCCAGCAGTTACTGGGGTTACGGGGCCGGGGAGCTGTTTTTT.

This chain connects TRBV4-1 to TRBJ1-5; D is possibly TRBD1 (5 bases). Germline V CDR1 and CDR2: MGHRA, YSYEKL. With 3 bases removed from V and 2 bases from J, the gap between germline ends came to 8 bases. There are 14 residues in the CDR3. The CDR3 here is CASSHRVGNQPQHF. CDR3 nucleotide sequence: TGCGCCAGCAGCCACAGGGTAGGCAATCAGCCCCAGCATTTT.

V gene TRBV20-1 combines with J gene TRBJ1-2; D ambiguous. The CDR3 consists of 11 residues. V lost 7 bases and J 5 bases, leaving 11 bases between the germline ends. Germline values: CDR1 DFQATT, CDR2 SNEGSKA (reference sequence). The CDR3 region has the DNA TGCAGTGAGAGCGGCGAATATGGCTACACCTTC. Translated, it gives CSESGEYGYTF.

This sequence joins TRBV7-8 and TRBJ2-1; no clear D gene. Per germline, CDR1 SGHVS and CDR2 FQNEAQ. This CDR3 contains 16 residues. Deletions cut 2 bases from V and 0 bases from J, with 11 bases between. CDR3 amino acids: CASSLPISFSYNEQFF. As DNA, the CDR3 is TGTGCCAGCAGCTTACCGATTAGCTTCTCCTACAATGAGCAGTTCTTC.

This chain uses TRBV5-6 with TRBJ1-1; D gene uncertain. Germline V CDR1 and CDR2: SGHDT, YYEEEE. The CDR3 length is 12 residues. Trimming took off 2 bases at V and 4 bases at J, with 6 bases between the two ends. CDR3 amino acids: CASSFRSTEAFF. The CDR3 DNA is TGTGCCAGCAGCTTCCGTTCCACTGAAGCTTTCTTT.

The J gene is TRBJ2-5, the V gene TRBV27; 11 bases agree with TRBD1. After removal of 1 base from V and 5 bases from J, the junction contained 6 bases not matched to a gene. Germline V lookup: CDR1 MNHEY, CDR2 SMNVEV (reference sequence). The CDR3 loop spans 16 amino acids. The CDR3 loop is CASSLYGRDRGETQYF. The CDR3 DNA follows: TGTGCCAGCAGTTTATATGGCCGGGACAGGGGGGAGACCCAGTACTTC.

This clone showed up just once. V usage is TRBV9 and J usage is TRBJ1-2, with D unresolved. Germline CDR1 is SGDLS and CDR2 is YYNGEE. The CDR3 extends over 14 amino acids. Trimming took off 0 bases at V and 4 bases at J, with 10 bases between the two ends. The CDR3 region is CASSVGAMFYGYTF. The DNA of the CDR3 is TGTGCCAGCAGCGTAGGGGCGATGTTCTATGGCTACACCTTC.

The genes are TRBV27 and TRBJ2-7, with D uncertain. In germline, CDR1 is MNHEY, CDR2 SMNVEV (reference sequence). V lost 3 bases, J lost 2 bases, and 11 bases lay in between. The CDR3 length is 14 residues. The DNA of the CDR3 is TGTGCCAGCAGTTTCGGACGGAAAGCCTACGAGCAGTACTTC. It encodes CASSFGRKAYEQYF.

The rearrangement uses TRBV6-5 and TRBJ2-3; a possible D gene is TRBD2 (6 bases). This CDR3 contains 15 residues. Deletions cut 0 bases from V and 6 bases from J, with 13 bases between. The germline V gene encodes CDR1 MNHEY and CDR2 SVGAGI. CDR3 coding DNA: TGTGCCAGCAGTTACTCGGCGGGGCCACGCGATACGCAGTATTTT. Translation gives CASSYSAGPRDTQYF.

Concerning this clone itself: This specimen includes other DNA sequences encoding the same CDR3. This rearrangement joins TRBV6-5 to TRBJ2-7, with D tentatively TRBD1 (5 bases). The V gene's germline CDR1 is MNHEY and CDR2 SVGAGI. The CDR3 totals 16 residues. Trimming took off 0 bases at V and 0 bases at J, with 12 bases between the two ends. The DNA of the CDR3 is TGTGCCAGCAGTTACTCGATAGGGGCGAGCTCCTACGAGCAGTACTTC. It yields the protein CASSYSIGASSYEQYF.

In DNA, the CDR3 is TGTGCCAGCAGCACCCGGGGAGGCCCCGGGGAGCTGTTTTTT. This gives the protein CASSTRGGPGELFF. V and J are TRBV9 and TRBJ2-2, with a possible D match to TRBD2 (6 bases). The CDR3 runs 14 residues. V shed 4 bases and J shed 6 bases, with 13 bases lying between them. CDR1 and CDR2 from the germline V gene are SGDLS and YYNGEE.

V usage is TRBV4-3 and J usage is TRBJ2-7, with D perhaps matching TRBD1 (5 bases). The CDR3 is 14 residues long. The V end was cut by 6 bases, the J end by 3 bases, with 15 bases between. Germline CDR1 reads LGHNA; CDR2 reads YSLEER. The CDR3 bases are TGCGCCAGCAGTCCTCAGACAGCCTACTACGAGCAGTACTTC. It yields the protein CASSPQTAYYEQYF.

This chain links TRBV5-1 with TRBJ2-5, with TRBD2 identical over 7 bases. The V segment lost 1 base and the J segment 5 bases; nucleotides outside the gene matches: 8. The CDR3 is made up of 15 amino acids. Germline V gene lookup returns CDR1 SGHRS and CDR2 YFSETQ. The CDR3, as DNA: TGCGCCAGCAGCTTGACTAAGCGGGAAGGGGAGACCCAGTACTTC. It specifies CASSLTKREGETQYF.

The V call is TRBV29-1, the J call TRBJ2-1; D might be TRBD1 (6 bases). The CDR3 spans 13 residues. Germline CDR1 and CDR2: SQVTM and ANQGSEA. Trimming took off 7 bases at V and 5 bases at J, with 15 bases between the two ends. CDR3 sequence: CSAEDSPNNEQFF. As DNA, the CDR3 is TGCAGCGCTGAGGACAGCCCCAACAATGAGCAGTTCTTC.

The chain joins TRBV11-2 to TRBJ2-1; tentatively, D is TRBD2 (6 bases). Germline values: CDR1 SGHAT, CDR2 FQNNGV. Trimming stripped 1 base from V and 2 bases from J, with 9 bases between. This CDR3 is 15 amino acids long. The CDR3 DNA sequence: TGTGCCAGCAGCTTAGTGGGGGGACCCTACAATGAGCAGTTCTTC. Translating it yields CASSLVGGPYNEQFF.

The V and J genes are TRBV4-3 and TRBJ2-3; 9 bases are shared with TRBD2. The CDR3 is 17 amino acids. V gave up 4 bases and J gave up 5 bases; unmatched junction bases: 13. Germline CDR1 is LGHNA and CDR2 is YSLEER. CDR3 residues: CASSLYTEREVGDTQYF. CDR3 in DNA: TGCGCCAGCAGCCTTTATACGGAGCGGGAGGTGGGAGATACGCAGTATTTT.